The clone carrying this T cell receptor (beta chain) was recorded once. This record belongs to a study of blood T cell repertoires in COVID-19. Cohort 3 donors counted as recovered after two negative PCRs, clearance, or resolved symptoms. Germline V gene sequence: CDR1 MNHEY, CDR2 SMNVEV (reference sequence). The CDR3 covers 15 residues. The J segment lost 7 bases and the V segment lost 2 bases, leaving 10 bases of the junction unmatched. The table came from immunoSEQ multiplex PCR; TCRdb's copy has only in-frame clones and leaves some out. Of about 220,000 clones listed, around 84% are singletons. The specimen was PBMCs or T cells enriched from blood (not recorded which). The rearrangement joins TRBV27 to TRBJ1-2, with TRBD1 identical over 7 bases. The sequence was collected from a woman aged 40 to 50 who had recovered from COVID-19. CDR3 bases: TGTGCCAGCAGTTTAGGGGTCAGGGGGGCGGGTGGCTACACCTTC. Translation gives CASSLGVRGAGGYTF.